The following is a T cell receptor (beta chain) sequence with its context. At least ten counts were recorded for this clonotype. No antigen is known for it. No qualities accompany the bases; no much larger clone lies one base away. The library was made by multiplex PCR. Sequencer: Illumina HiSeq 4000. CDR3 regions were amplified by Arm-PCR with iRepertoire HTBI primers to construct TCR beta libraries. Before sequencing, the PCR products underwent gel purification. Regarding the original processing steps: Gene usage analysis of CDR3 amino acid clonotypes used the 60 to 75 TRBV and 14 to 15 TRBJ segments found across samples. Filtered high-quality paired reads were merged into contigs using COPE and FqMerger. BLAST was used to align contigs to IMGT TRBV, TRBD and TRBJ reference genes, with CDR3 defined following IMGT. Highly expanded clones were defined as clonotypes with a frequency above 0.1%. Shannon entropy was used to measure repertoire diversity, and the Gini coefficient was used to measure V-J evenness. A clonotype found in more than one individual was treated as public. Starting from the raw public reads, TCRdb applied fastp trimming at Q25, assembled clones with MiXCR and retained in-frame beta chains. All rows with the same CDR3 protein become a single entry with the most common DNA and genes. The V and J calls and clone size come from TCRdb's table, not from the authors' own analysis. The sample table lists around 480,000 distinct CDR3 sequences, approximately 16% of them with a count of one. The ten most abundant clones make up roughly 25% of the sample.

The CDR3, cysteine through phenylalanine, is 16 amino acids long. This entry keeps only the CDR3 DNA: 48 bases, framed from base 1. Cut back by 0 bases and 6 bases, the V and J ends lie 17 bases apart. According to the germline V gene, CDR1 reads MNHEY and CDR2 reads SVGAGI. This entry is derived from a study of regulatory T cells in long-lasting Graves disease (dated by TCRdb to about 2021). In the study overall: Newly diagnosed Graves' disease patients had taken antithyroid drugs for less than 3 months. This study used TCR sequencing and RNA sequencing of peripheral blood to compare persistent Graves' disease patients against newly diagnosed Graves' disease patients. The study was registered as a clinical trial and conducted in China. A total of around 35 samples underwent TCR sequencing, from roughly 13 patients with persistent Graves' disease and 20 patients with newly diagnosed Graves' disease. General conclusions and limits of the study: Preferential use of TRBV28, TRBJ1-2 and TRBJ2-5 was observed in persistent disease, whereas TRBV20-1 and TRBJ2-1 were favored in newly diagnosed disease. Persistent patients shared more public clonotypes among themselves (around 2,500) than newly diagnosed patients did (roughly 910). Peripheral blood alone was examined, since thyroid tissue, which constituted the primary lesion, could not be accessed. Compared with newly diagnosed patients, persistent Graves' disease patients had lower TCR Shannon entropy and fewer highly expanded clones, which suggests clonal expansion. Sequencing and analysis were restricted to the TCR beta chain. The small sample size was acknowledged by the authors as a limitation that may reduce accuracy.

In the paper's terms, the time point label means: newly diagnosed GD, antithyroid drugs for less than 3 months. For both TCR sequencing and RNA sequencing, RNA was extracted from PBMCs using TRIzol. The diagnosis of Graves' disease was made according to American Thyroid Association guidelines. Recruitment of patients was carried out at an endocrinology department in Xi'an, China. Each patient gave 8.5 to 9.5 milliliters of peripheral blood, collected in an EDTA anticoagulant tube. Ficoll Paque Plus density gradient separation was used to isolate PBMCs, and no further T cell sorting was done. An Agilent 2100 Bioanalyzer and agarose gel were used to assess RNA quality, and a NanoDrop 2000 was used to measure RNA concentration. The sample also formed part of further work on T cells in Graves' hyperthyroidism and ophthalmopathy. The second study, in turn, reports: A patient counted as having stable Graves' hyperthyroidism if no progression to ophthalmopathy occurred over 18 months of follow-up. Hyperthyroidism patients were newly diagnosed, with disease duration under 2 months, and aged 18 to 65 years. Any patient with an uncontrolled infection, another autoimmune disease, pregnancy or lactation was excluded. Diagnoses were established on the basis of clinical symptoms, serum thyroxine and TRAb, thyroid ultrasound, and orbital computed tomography. A first-round RT-PCR of the TCR CDR3 used the HTBI primer set with the Qiagen OneStep RT-PCR kit. Most expanded thyroid clonotypes (frequency above 0.001) were also detected in blood, a finding suggesting that blood repertoires may reflect thyroid immune responses. A model built on a 13 V-J signature distinguished ophthalmopathy from stable hyperthyroidism, reaching roughly 88% sensitivity and around 82% specificity in cross-validation and 80%/75% in testing. In validation, progression to ophthalmopathy was predicted by the model with roughly 71% sensitivity and under 85% specificity, a median of approximately 7.1 months before onset. To identify distinguishing TCR V-J signatures, a discovery cohort of some 99 patients was used, comprising some 43 with Graves' ophthalmopathy and approximately 57 with stable Graves' hyperthyroidism. Whether ophthalmopathy could be predicted prospectively was tested in an independent validation cohort made up of some 20 hyperthyroidism patients plus 17 patients who later progressed to ophthalmopathy. The 90 or so discovery patients were randomly split 7:3 into training and test sets. Thyroid tissue and blood T-cell repertoires from roughly six Graves' hyperthyroidism patients were also compared in the study. After blood sampling, hyperthyroidism patients were treated with methimazole at a starting dose of 30 mg daily, and ophthalmopathy patients were treated with high-dose intravenous methylprednisolone. Libraries were constructed in a second round of multiplex PCR, after which size selection and purification were performed. Libraries were sequenced paired-end with 100 bp reads on an Illumina HiSeq2000. SOAPnuke was used to process the raw data, removing reads that contained adapters or uncalled bases, had a mean Phred below 15, or lacked an exact match to the constant primer or identifier. COPE v1.2.5 was used to merge the high-quality paired reads, and each unique nucleotide sequence was defined as a clonotype. Clonotypes were aligned to IMGT TRBV, TRBD and TRBJ reference segments using MiTCR v1.1. Analysis was restricted to V-J combinations with a frequency above 0.0001, which covered over 98% of repertoires. The TCS score was defined as F50 (clonal expansion) divided by E x V (chaos), with BLOSUM62-based TCRdist calculated between CDR3 peptides within each V-J. Welch's t-statistics and random forest reduced some 510 V-J features to 13, which were used in a naive Bayes classifier (R e1071). No statistical method was used to set the sample size in advance, and investigators knew the group allocation. The paper describes TCR Vbeta CDR3 sequencing of 140 or so peripheral blood samples, made up of around 41 ophthalmopathy patients, approximately 73 hyperthyroidism patients and around 17 progressor patients.

Here the chain combines TRBV6-5 and TRBJ2-5, with a weak D call of TRBD1 (5 bases match). This clonotype was sampled from a woman aged 35-65 years with Graves disease. Donor details come from another sample of the same person, matched by shared clones. The sample in question was peripheral blood mononuclear cells (PBMCs), obtained at new diagnosis, from a patient treated with antithyroid drugs. The CDR3 reads as follows: CASSYSTLTGRQTQYF. The bases read TGTGCCAGCAGTTACTCGACCCTTACAGGACGGCAGACCCAGTACTTC.